The 4 T cell receptor beta chains below all came from one sample that was sequenced in a study of blood T cell repertoires in COVID-19. Using immunoSEQ multiplex PCR, the repertoire was profiled, and TCRdb retains in-frame clones only, with some absent. The sample records roughly 160,000 clones, under 85% being singletons. Sequencing was carried out using PBMCs or T cells enriched from blood (not recorded which). Every receptor here comes from a middle-aged man who had recovered from COVID-19.

V is TRBV29-1 and J is TRBJ1-1; 7 bases match TRBD1. The CDR3 sequence is 13 residues long. Per germline, CDR1 SQVTM and CDR2 ANQGSEA. V was clipped by 7 bases and J by 6 bases; unmatched bases: 11. The DNA for the CDR3 is TGCAGCGGCTCCCCGACAGGGTTTTCTGAAGCTTTCTTT. Amino acid sequence: CSGSPTGFSEAFF.

This clone was seen more than once but under ten times. The V call is TRBV10-1, the J call TRBJ2-4; a weak D match, TRBD1 (6 bases). CDR1 is WNHNN, CDR2 SYGVQD, per germline (reference sequence). CDR3 length: 14 amino acids. Between the trimmed V and J ends, which lost 6 bases and 0 bases, there was a span of 9 bases. The CDR3 coding sequence is TGCGCCAGCAGGGACAGACTAGCCAAAAACATTCAGTACTTC. It is translated as CASRDRLAKNIQYF.

The chain carries TRBV6-5 and TRBJ1-1; 7 bases fit TRBD1. CDR3 length: 12 residues. The V gene's germline CDR1 is MNHEY and CDR2 SVGAGI. V dropped 6 bases and J dropped 8; count of bases not matched to a gene: 6. This chain's CDR3 is CASRTDRPEAFF. CDR3 sequence (DNA): TGTGCCAGCAGGACGGACAGGCCAGAAGCTTTCTTT.

About this clone itself: One end of the junction is discordant with germline, which a read error may explain. The rearrangement uses TRBV7-7 and TRBJ2-5; 8 bases line up with TRBD1. The CDR3 is 15 amino acids. CDR1 is SSHAT, CDR2 FNYEAQ, per germline (reference sequence). CDR3 protein: CASSFVAGGGETQYF. The DNA for the CDR3 is TGTGCTAGCAGCTTCGTAGCAGGGGGCGGTGAGACCCAGTACTTC.